These T cell receptor beta chains were read from a single sample in a study of T-cell memory formation after mild COVID-19. TCRdb re-derived calls from the 5' RACE reads in MiXCR, one entry per CDR3 protein. The table lists 550,000 to 600,000 distinct CDR3 sequences, less than 25% of them singletons. Sequencing used PBMCs or a T cell subset sorted from them (not recorded which). The source of these receptors is an adult woman who had mild COVID-19 (a few samples of this study predate the infection). Cell type and time point are not known. Both conserved end residues are part of each CDR3. Fields, in order: CDR3 length, V gene, J gene, CDR3 protein.

length: 14
V: TRBV12-3/TRBV12-4
J: TRBJ2-3
CDR3: CASTSGHSTDTQYF

length: 14
V: TRBV9
J: TRBJ1-2
CDR3: CASSGQGNNYGYTF

length: 15
V: TRBV7-9
J: TRBJ2-1
CDR3: CASSSRGGPTNEQFF

length: 13
V: TRBV3-1
J: TRBJ1-1
CDR3: CASSQGSETEAYF

length: 13
V: TRBV7-3
J: TRBJ2-5
CDR3: CASSFVGGETQYF

length: 14
V: TRBV5-1
J: TRBJ1-1
CDR3: CASSPTTGDTEAFF

length: 17
V: TRBV4-2
J: TRBJ2-1
CDR3: CASSQARDLTAYNEQFF

length: 11
V: TRBV12-3/TRBV12-4
J: TRBJ1-2
CDR3: CASRYRGSYTF

length: 15
V: TRBV12-3/TRBV12-4
J: TRBJ2-7
CDR3: CASSSPGTGVHEQYF

length: 15
V: TRBV4-1
J: TRBJ1-2
CDR3: CASSQGIQANYGYTF

length: 15
V: TRBV15
J: TRBJ1-5
CDR3: CATSPERTSNQPQHF

length: 15
V: TRBV9
J: TRBJ1-1
CDR3: CASSPLTTGYTEAFF

length: 15
V: TRBV2
J: TRBJ2-7
CDR3: CASSDPGRLLYEQYF

length: 13
V: TRBV20-1
J: TRBJ2-5
CDR3: CSAGQGKQETQYF

length: 12
V: TRBV11-2
J: TRBJ2-7
CDR3: CASSPGADEQYF

length: 12
V: TRBV12-3/TRBV12-4
J: TRBJ1-5
CDR3: CASSLPNQPQHF

length: 15
V: TRBV5-1
J: TRBJ1-2
CDR3: CASSPLDRGDYGYTF

length: 14
V: TRBV11-3
J: TRBJ2-1
CDR3: CASSLGTSVSEQFF

length: 15
V: TRBV6-5
J: TRBJ1-4
CDR3: CASSYSDRGNEKLFF

length: 14
V: TRBV18
J: TRBJ1-4
CDR3: CASSPGHSNEKLFF

length: 13
V: TRBV12-3/TRBV12-4
J: TRBJ2-2
CDR3: CASSFGGVGELFF

length: 14
V: TRBV12-3/TRBV12-4
J: TRBJ2-1
CDR3: CASSLREYHNEQFF

length: 13
V: TRBV12-3/TRBV12-4
J: TRBJ1-2
CDR3: CASSLDPTYGYTF

length: 18
V: TRBV11-2
J: TRBJ2-1
CDR3: CASSLGHGSGSPLNEQFF

length: 15
V: TRBV7-9
J: TRBJ2-7
CDR3: CASSLGQGEPGEQYF

length: 16
V: TRBV2
J: TRBJ2-3
CDR3: CASTVPEAGYTDTQYF

length: 14
V: TRBV2
J: TRBJ2-7
CDR3: CARSVRGATYEQYF

length: 14
V: TRBV12-3/TRBV12-4
J: TRBJ1-5
CDR3: CASSFSGGRQPQHF

length: 14
V: TRBV12-3/TRBV12-4
J: TRBJ1-5
CDR3: CASSRQSHNQPQHF

length: 14
V: TRBV24-1
J: TRBJ1-5
CDR3: CATSEPGQREPQHF

length: 15
V: TRBV3-1
J: TRBJ2-7
CDR3: CASSHQGQGYYEQYF

length: 15
V: TRBV9
J: TRBJ2-5
CDR3: CASNYRGGTWETQYF

length: 13
V: TRBV30
J: TRBJ2-1
CDR3: CAWNQILYNEQFF

length: 15
V: TRBV6-6
J: TRBJ2-2
CDR3: CASTPYGTNTGELFF

length: 14
V: TRBV9
J: TRBJ2-1
CDR3: CASSLAGARGEQFF

length: 16
V: TRBV6-5
J: TRBJ1-2
CDR3: CASSYSGTGLNYGYTF

length: 15
V: TRBV12-3/TRBV12-4
J: TRBJ2-4
CDR3: CASSLWRTGSDIQYF

length: 13
V: TRBV19
J: TRBJ1-2
CDR3: CASSPRQSYGYTF

length: 20
V: TRBV14
J: TRBJ2-1
CDR3: CASSQNPGLAGVFSYNEQFF

length: 16
V: TRBV15
J: TRBJ1-4
CDR3: CATSRDTGQGNEKLFF

length: 13
V: TRBV4-2
J: TRBJ1-1
CDR3: CASSPDSHTEAFF

length: 18
V: TRBV4-3
J: TRBJ1-1
CDR3: CASSPMATGGLGNTEAFF

length: 14
V: TRBV12-3/TRBV12-4
J: TRBJ1-1
CDR3: CASGPGTANTEAFF

length: 16
V: TRBV21-1
J: TRBJ2-1
CDR3: CATPCGYDNPYNEQFF

length: 16
V: TRBV9
J: TRBJ2-5
CDR3: CASSVGPSGGTETQYF

length: 13
V: TRBV4-1
J: TRBJ2-2
CDR3: CASSQERRGELFF

length: 15
V: TRBV5-4
J: TRBJ2-7
CDR3: CASSLAGLASYEQYF